The 21 T cell receptor beta chains in this list originate from one sample, sequenced in a study of tumor and adjacent non-tumor tissue in lung cancer. Three rounds of nested PCR, following a modified ARM-PCR protocol, produced the TCRbeta library. TCRdb re-called the multiplex PCR reads with MiXCR, one entry per CDR3 protein. Of over 40,000 distinct CDR3 sequences detected, 60% to 70% appear once; the ten largest clones hold under 20%. RNA was extracted from bulk tissue without any cell sorting. Distant lung tissue was collected more than 3 cm away from the tumor edge. Sequenced material: distant non-tumor lung tissue. The receptors derive from a middle-aged woman with non-small cell lung cancer.

The chain carries TRBV12-3 or TRBV12-4 and TRBJ2-1; 8 positions match TRBD2. The CDR3 extends over 15 amino acids. CDR3 residues: CTIIPVSGTDNEQFF. The CDR3 DNA sequence: TGTACCATCATCCCCGTTAGCGGGACCGACAATGAGCAGTTCTTC.

With regard to this clonotype: A single base separates this from a much larger clone, so it may be a read error. The chain combines TRBV14 with TRBJ2-6; TRBD1 might be the D (5 bases). The CDR3 spans 15 residues. Germline V gives CDR1 SGHDN, CDR2 FVKESK. CDR3: CTSSQRGVGANVLTF. The CDR3 DNA reads as TGTACCAGCAGCCAAAGGGGCGTCGGGGCCAACGTCCTGACTTTC.

The rearrangement links TRBV10-3 to TRBJ2-5; a possible D gene is TRBD1 (6 bases). Germline V lookup: CDR1 ENHRY, CDR2 SYGVKD. CDR3 length: 14 residues. Deletions cut 6 bases from V and 2 bases from J, with 13 bases between. The CDR3 DNA reads as TGTGCCATCAGGGGGACAATTGAACAAGAGACCCAGTACTTC. Protein product: CAIRGTIEQETQYF.

This clonotype appeared a few times. The V gene is TRBV5-1, the J gene TRBJ1-3; D remains ambiguous. The CDR3 covers 14 residues. Looked up from germline, CDR1 is SGHRS and CDR2 is YFSETQ. V dropped 4 bases and J dropped 5 bases, with 13 bases sitting between them. In DNA form, the CDR3 reads TGCGCCAGCAGCCCGAATGTAGGTAGAAACACCATATATTTT. Protein product: CASSPNVGRNTIYF.

The V and J genes are TRBV28 and TRBJ2-7; tentatively, D is TRBD1 (5 bases). Deletions cut 6 bases from V and 2 bases from J, with 17 bases between. The CDR3 loop spans 15 amino acids. Germline V lookup: CDR1 MDHEN, CDR2 SYDVKM. The CDR3: CASRGAQGGTYEQYF. The CDR3 DNA reads as TGTGCCAGCAGGGGTGCCCAGGGTGGCACCTACGAGCAGTACTTC.

As to this clonotype: A read error may produce the germline difference seen at one junction end. The V call is TRBV7-9, the J call TRBJ2-7; 7 bases fit TRBD1. There are 16 residues in the CDR3. Germline V gene data show CDR1 as SEHNR and CDR2 as FQNEAQ (reference sequence). The CDR3 nucleotides read TGTGCCAGCACCTCAGACCTGGGACAGCTCTCCTGCGAGCAGTACTTC. Protein sequence: CASTSDLGQLSCEQYF. Combining the CDR3 with reference TRBV7-9 and TRBJ2-7 gives the whole variable domain DTGVSQNPRHKITKRGQNVTFRCDPISEHNRLYWYRQTLGQGPEFLTYFQNEAQLEKSRLLSDRFSAERPKGSFSTLEIQRTEQGDSAMYLCASTSDLGQLSCEQYFGPGTRLTVT.

About this clonotype: Germline is not matched at one junction end, which may reflect a read error. The chain couples TRBV4-2 to TRBJ1-2; D gene unclear. The CDR3 loop spans 14 amino acids. Germline loops: CDR1 LGHNA, CDR2 YNFKEQ. CDR3 sequence: CANSPPLQSYDYTF. The CDR3 DNA is TGTGCCAACAGCCCTCCACTGCAAAGCTATGACTATACCTTC.

Notes on this clonotype: Sequence at one end of the junction differs from germline and may be a read error. The chain employs TRBV6-1 and TRBJ2-6; a weak D match, TRBD2 (6 bases). Germline V gene sequence: CDR1 MNHNS, CDR2 SASEGT. The CDR3 loop spans 15 amino acids. DNA of the CDR3: TGTGCCAGTCGGGTGGGGGGTTCTGGGGCCAACTTCCTGGCTTTC. Residues: CASRVGGSGANFLAF.

The rearrangement links TRBV11-2 to TRBJ1-1, with 9 bases lining up with TRBD1. Germline V CDR1 and CDR2: SGHAT, FQNNGV. The CDR3 has 17 residues. The ends lost 0 bases at V and 12 bases at J; junction bases unmatched: 17. In DNA form, the CDR3 reads TGTGCCAGCAGCTTAGAAGGACAGGGGATAATGAACACTGGAACTTTCTTT. Translation gives CASSLEGQGIMNTGTFF.

Points on this clonotype: At one boundary the junction diverges from the germline segment, which might be a read error. The chain links TRBV20-1 to TRBJ2-2; D might be TRBD1 (6 bases). This CDR3 has 14 amino acids. Germline CDR1 and CDR2: DFQATT and SNEGSKA (reference sequence). The CDR3 region has the DNA TGCAGTGCTCAGCCGGGACATGACACCGGGGAACTGTTTTTT. This gives the protein CSAQPGHDTGELFF.

The genes are TRBV10-3 and TRBJ2-5; D perhaps matches TRBD2 (6 bases). Germline-derived CDR1 and CDR2 are ENHRY and SYGVKD. This CDR3 is built from 14 residues. The V and J ends lost 6 bases and 3 bases respectively, with 14 bases between them. CDR3 region: CAISLGLLKETQYF. In DNA form, the CDR3 reads TGTGCCATCAGCCTGGGACTCCTAAAAGAGACCCAGTACTTC.

Regarding this clonotype: At one boundary the junction diverges from the germline segment, which might be a read error. The rearrangement links TRBV6-6 to TRBJ1-6; D gene ambiguous. Looked up from germline, CDR1 is MNHNY and CDR2 is SVGAGI (reference sequence). The length of the CDR3 is 14 residues. In DNA, the CDR3 is TGTGCCAGCAGCCGCAACAGTGGGCGTGAACCCATCCACTTT. This codes for CASSRNSGREPIHF.

This clonotype was observed many times. V is TRBV28 and J is TRBJ2-5, with D unclear. Germline V gene data show CDR1 as MDHEN and CDR2 as SYDVKM. The V end lost 8 bases, the J end lost 1 base, and 8 bases lay between the germline ends. The CDR3 has 12 residues. CDR3 in DNA: TGTGCCAGCTCACAGTCCCAAGAGACCCAGTACTTC. It yields the protein CASSQSQETQYF. Full variable domain (outside the CDR3, taken from reference TRBV28 and TRBJ2-5): DVKVTQSSRYLVKRTGEKVFLECVQDMDHENMFWYRQDPGLGLRLIYFSYDVKMKEKGDIPEGYSVSREKKERFSLILESASTNQTSMYLCASSQSQETQYFGPGTRLLVL.

This clonotype was recorded once. This CDR3 is CAISGQGNEQFF. CDR3 bases: TGTGCCATCAGTGGGCAGGGTAATGAGCAGTTCTTC. V and J are TRBV10-3 and TRBJ2-1; tentatively, D is TRBD1 (5 bases). V lost 4 bases to trimming and J lost 7 bases, with 8 bases between them. The CDR3 has 12 amino acids. Germline V gene sequence: CDR1 ENHRY, CDR2 SYGVKD.

The chain uses TRBV30 and TRBJ1-5, with D unresolved. V gave up 1 base and J gave up 1 base, with 20 bases separating them. In germline, CDR1 is GTSNPN, CDR2 SVGIG (reference sequence). The CDR3 is 18 residues long. The CDR3 coding sequence is TGTGCCTGGAGTGACCCCCCAGGTACGGGAAAAAGCAATCAGCCCCAGCATTTT. It encodes CAWSDPPGTGKSNQPQHF. The whole variable domain, filled in from reference TRBV30 and TRBJ1-5, reads SQTIHQWPATLVQPVGSPLSLECTVEGTSNPNLYWYRQAAGRGLQLLFYSVGIGQISSEVPQNLSASRPQDRQFILSSKKLLLSDSGFYLCAWSDPPGTGKSNQPQHFGDGTRLSIL.

The V and J genes are TRBV6-6 and TRBJ1-2, with D perhaps matching TRBD1 (5 bases). The CDR3 contains 15 residues. Germline V gene data show CDR1 as MNHNY and CDR2 as SVGAGI (reference sequence). V lost 11 bases to trimming and J lost 6 bases, with 25 bases between them. The CDR3 spells CARTPRYKGRDGYTF. The CDR3 coding sequence is TGTGCCCGCACCCCCCGGTACAAGGGGCGAGATGGCTACACCTTC.

A note on this clonotype: Since the CDR3 does not end with the conserved phenylalanine or tryptophan, this likely comes from a read error. V is TRBV4-1 and J is TRBJ2-1, with D maybe TRBD2 (6 bases). Germline lookup yields CDR1 MGHRA and CDR2 YSYEKL. This CDR3 spans 12 amino acids. The germline V and J ends were trimmed by 6 bases and 12 bases, with 15 bases remaining between them. CDR3 in amino acids: CASSRRGHPQFL. The CDR3 DNA sequence: TGCGCCAGCAGTCGGAGGGGCCACCCGCAGTTCTTA.

This clonotype was counted only a few times. Possible read error: a much larger clone is one base away. The chain couples TRBV29-1 to TRBJ2-5; 7 positions match TRBD2. Germline CDR1 reads SQVTM; CDR2 reads ANQGSEA. CDR3 length: 13 amino acids. The CDR3 spells CSVGQAGQETQHF. The CDR3 bases are TGCAGCGTTGGACAAGCGGGGCAAGAGACCCAGCACTTC.

Note on this clonotype: The conserved closing phenylalanine or tryptophan is absent in this CDR3, likely reflecting a read error. The chain combines TRBV5-5 with TRBJ1-1; TRBD1 might be the D (5 bases). Between the trimmed V and J ends, which lost 3 bases and 3 bases, there was a span of 21 bases. In germline, CDR1 is SGHKS, CDR2 YYEKEE (reference sequence). The CDR3 consists of 17 residues. CDR3 in amino acids: CASSSSGTSLMYTEAFI. The DNA of the CDR3 is TGTGCCAGCAGCTCCTCCGGGACTTCCCTCATGTACACTGAAGCTTTCATT.

The CDR3 DNA reads TGTGCCACCAGTGATTTCTACGGCACAGATACGCAGTATTTT. Protein: CATSDFYGTDTQYF. The rearrangement joins TRBV24-1 to TRBJ2-3; D ambiguous. CDR1 is KGHDR, CDR2 SFDVKD, per germline. This CDR3 comprises 14 residues. V was shortened by 1 base and J by 1 base, with 5 bases between the two germline ends.

Points on this clonotype: A read error may be the cause here, since a much bigger clone is one base away. The genes are TRBV28 and TRBJ1-5; D is uncertain. This CDR3 contains 16 residues. Germline lookup yields CDR1 MDHEN and CDR2 SYDVKM. The CDR3 is CALPPNHPHSNQSQHF. CDR3 bases: TGTGCGCTGCCTCCGAATCATCCACATAGCAATCAGTCCCAGCATTTT.